This TCR beta chain was captured by sequencing in a study of cytomegalovirus exposure and HLA in healthy donors. General study points: In vitro testing confirmed three CMV-associated chains as specific for CMV antigens.

Regarding this clone: Its antigen is not known.

The CDR3 loop spans 16 amino acids. PCR was performed using 60 Vbeta and 13 Jbeta primers. Clones were sequenced by immunoSEQ multiplex PCR, and TCRdb holds only the in-frame ones, with some missing. The repertoire includes approximately 59,000 clones, 62% of them detected once, and around 2.8% sits in the top ten. The source material was PBMCs. The genes are TRBV21-1 and TRBJ2-6; the tabulated D call, TRBD2, remains unverified against the DNA. TRBV21-1 constitutes a pseudogene. The sequence was collected from a man aged 30 to 45 in good health and CMV-seronegative. Here the CDR3 DNA reads TGTGCCAGCAGCAAAGTGAGTTTCCCTGGGGCCAACGTCCTGACTTTC. Its translation: CASSKVSFPGANVLTF.